Included here is one T cell receptor beta chain sequence, with context. The data were produced by immunoSEQ multiplex PCR, yet TCRdb's version contains in-frame clones alone and is incomplete. In the table there are about 74,000 clones, 90% of which are singletons. The sample originates from a study of blood T cell repertoires in COVID-19. The CDR3 spans 12 residues. V was cut by 8 bases and J by 4 bases, with 9 bases left in between. The germline CDR1 and CDR2 sequences are SGHAT and FQNNGV. Specimen: peripheral blood. This clonotype was sampled from a man in his fifties with acute or convalescent COVID-19. The chain combines TRBV11-2 with TRBJ1-3; D remains unclear. The CDR3 region has the DNA TGTGCCAGCGAGGCCCGAGGAAACACCATATATTTT. Amino acid sequence: CASEARGNTIYF.